Reported below is one T cell receptor (beta chain). This sample is part of a study of blood T cells in healthy people across ages. A second PCR, run for about 7 to 11 cycles, used a sample-barcoded 5' primer plus a J-beta primer mix. A template-switch adaptor with 12 random nucleotides tagged each cDNA molecule. Using its own MiXCR run on the 5' RACE reads, TCRdb lists one record per CDR3 protein. The profile shows approximately 810,000 distinct CDR3 sequences, more than 25% of them singletons. There are 14 residues in the CDR3. Germline assignment: CDR1 MNHEY and CDR2 SVGAGI. Trimming cost V 7 bases and J 2 bases, with 14 bases left between them.

The chain has TRBV6-5 and TRBJ1-2, with unresolved D. Source material: blood. The receptor was derived from an elderly woman in good health. The CDR3 DNA sequence: TGTGCCAGCACCTATACACCTCAAAACTATGGCTACACCTTC. Encoded protein: CASTYTPQNYGYTF.